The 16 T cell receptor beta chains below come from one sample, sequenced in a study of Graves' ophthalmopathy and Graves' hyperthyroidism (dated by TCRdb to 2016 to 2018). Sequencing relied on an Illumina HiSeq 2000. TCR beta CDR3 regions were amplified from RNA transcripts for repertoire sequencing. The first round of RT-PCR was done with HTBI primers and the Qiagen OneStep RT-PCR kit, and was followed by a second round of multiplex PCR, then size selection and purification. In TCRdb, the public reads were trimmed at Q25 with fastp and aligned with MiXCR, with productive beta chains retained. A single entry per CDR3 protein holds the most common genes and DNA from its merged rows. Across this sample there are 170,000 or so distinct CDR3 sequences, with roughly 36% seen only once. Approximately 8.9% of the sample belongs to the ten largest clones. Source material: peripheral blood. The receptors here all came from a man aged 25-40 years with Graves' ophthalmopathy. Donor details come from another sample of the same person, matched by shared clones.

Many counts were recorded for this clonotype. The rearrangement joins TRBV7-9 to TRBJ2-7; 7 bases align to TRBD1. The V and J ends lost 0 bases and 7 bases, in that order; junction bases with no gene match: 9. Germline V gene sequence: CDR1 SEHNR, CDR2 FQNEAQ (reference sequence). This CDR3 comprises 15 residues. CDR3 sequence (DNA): TGTGCCAGCAGCTTAGCCCCGACAGGGTCGGGGGAGCAGTACTTC. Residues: CASSLAPTGSGEQYF.

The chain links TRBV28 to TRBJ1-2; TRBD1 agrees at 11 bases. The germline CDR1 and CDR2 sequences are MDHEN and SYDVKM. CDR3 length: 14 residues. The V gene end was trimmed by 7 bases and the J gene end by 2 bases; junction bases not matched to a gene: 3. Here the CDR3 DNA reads TGTGCCAGCACCCGGACAGGGGGCAACTATGGCTACACCTTC. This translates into CASTRTGGNYGYTF.

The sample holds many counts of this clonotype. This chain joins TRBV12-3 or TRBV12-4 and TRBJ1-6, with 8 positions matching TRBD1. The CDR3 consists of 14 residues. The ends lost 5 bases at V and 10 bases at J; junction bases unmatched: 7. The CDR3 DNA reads TGTGCCAGCAGTCTCGGACAGGGACCCTCACCCCTCCACTTT. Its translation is CASSLGQGPSPLHF.

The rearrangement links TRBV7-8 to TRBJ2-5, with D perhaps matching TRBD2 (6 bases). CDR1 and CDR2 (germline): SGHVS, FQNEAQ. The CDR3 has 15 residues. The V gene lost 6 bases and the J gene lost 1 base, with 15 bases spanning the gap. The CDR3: CASSEVVAAQETQYF. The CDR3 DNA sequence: TGTGCCAGCAGTGAAGTTGTAGCGGCCCAAGAGACCCAGTACTTC.

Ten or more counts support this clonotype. CDR3 sequence: CASRPGRTTGELFF. CDR3 DNA sequence: TGTGCCAGCAGACCCGGGAGGACGACCGGGGAGCTGTTTTTT. The chain carries TRBV7-2 and TRBJ2-2, with 7 bases matching TRBD2. CDR3 length: 14 amino acids. Trimming removed 6 bases from V and 5 bases from J; junction bases left unmatched: 6. Germline V gene lookup returns CDR1 SGHTA and CDR2 FQGNSA. Using reference TRBV7-2 and TRBJ2-2 for the parts outside the CDR3, the full variable domain is GAGVSQSPSNKVTEKGKDVELRCDPISGHTALYWYRQSLGQGLEFLIYFQGNSAPDKSGLPSDRFSAERTGGSVSTLTIQRTQQEDSAVYLCASRPGRTTGELFFGEGSRLTVL.

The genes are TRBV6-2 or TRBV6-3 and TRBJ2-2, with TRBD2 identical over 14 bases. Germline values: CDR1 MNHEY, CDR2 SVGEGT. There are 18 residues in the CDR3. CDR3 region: CAYPREGGLAGDAGELFF. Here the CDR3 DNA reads TGTGCTTACCCCAGGGAAGGGGGACTAGCGGGGGATGCCGGGGAGCTGTTTTTT.

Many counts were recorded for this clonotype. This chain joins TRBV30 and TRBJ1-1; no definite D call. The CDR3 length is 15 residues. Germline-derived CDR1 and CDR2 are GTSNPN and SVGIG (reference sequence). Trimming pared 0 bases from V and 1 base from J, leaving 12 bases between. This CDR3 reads CAWSVGFGTNTEAFF. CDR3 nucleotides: TGTGCCTGGAGTGTCGGATTTGGCACGAACACTGAAGCTTTCTTT.

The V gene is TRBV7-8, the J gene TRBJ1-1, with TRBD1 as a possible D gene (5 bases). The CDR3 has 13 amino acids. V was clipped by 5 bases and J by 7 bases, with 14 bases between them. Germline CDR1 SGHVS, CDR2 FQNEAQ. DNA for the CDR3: TGTGCCAGCAGCGAAGGGGTCGGGGTTGAAGCTTTCTTT. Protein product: CASSEGVGVEAFF.

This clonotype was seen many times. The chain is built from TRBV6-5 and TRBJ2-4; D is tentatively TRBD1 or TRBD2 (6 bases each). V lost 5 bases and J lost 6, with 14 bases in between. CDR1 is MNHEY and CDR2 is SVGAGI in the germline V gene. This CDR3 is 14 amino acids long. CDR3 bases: TGTGCCAGCAGTAACGGGGGCGCGGGAAACATTCAGTACTTC. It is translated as CASSNGGAGNIQYF.

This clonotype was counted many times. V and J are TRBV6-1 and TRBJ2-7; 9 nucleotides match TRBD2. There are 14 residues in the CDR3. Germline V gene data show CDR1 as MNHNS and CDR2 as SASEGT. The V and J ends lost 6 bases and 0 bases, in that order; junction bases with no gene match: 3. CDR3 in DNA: TGTGCCAGCAGGGAACTAGCGGGCTCCTACGAGCAGTACTTC. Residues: CASRELAGSYEQYF.

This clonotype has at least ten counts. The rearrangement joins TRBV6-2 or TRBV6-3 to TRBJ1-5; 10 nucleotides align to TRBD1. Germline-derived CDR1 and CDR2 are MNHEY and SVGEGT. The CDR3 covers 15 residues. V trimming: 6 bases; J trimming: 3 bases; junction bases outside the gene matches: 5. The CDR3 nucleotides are TGTGCCAGCAGCGGGACAGGGGAAAACAATCAGCCCCAGCATTTT. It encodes CASSGTGENNQPQHF.

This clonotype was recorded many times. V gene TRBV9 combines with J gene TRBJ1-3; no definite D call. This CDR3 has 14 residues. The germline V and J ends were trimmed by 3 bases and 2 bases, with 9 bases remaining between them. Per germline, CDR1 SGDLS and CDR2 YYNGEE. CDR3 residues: CASSGGDPGNTIYF. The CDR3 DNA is TGTGCCAGCAGCGGCGGGGATCCTGGAAACACCATATATTTT.

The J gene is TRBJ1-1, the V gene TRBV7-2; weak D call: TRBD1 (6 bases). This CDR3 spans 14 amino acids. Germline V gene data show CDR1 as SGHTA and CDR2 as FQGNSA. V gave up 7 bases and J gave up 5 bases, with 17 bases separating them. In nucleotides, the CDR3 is TGTGCCAGCACCGCGGACAGACTGGAAACTGAAGCTTTCTTT. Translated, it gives CASTADRLETEAFF.

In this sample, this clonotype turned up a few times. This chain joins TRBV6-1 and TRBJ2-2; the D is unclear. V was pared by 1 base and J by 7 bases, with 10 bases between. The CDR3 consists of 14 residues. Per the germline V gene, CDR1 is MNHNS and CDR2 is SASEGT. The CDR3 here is CASSEGILVGELFF. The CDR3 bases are TGTGCCAGCAGTGAAGGTATCTTGGTCGGGGAGCTGTTTTTT.

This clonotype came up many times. CDR3 in DNA: TGTGCCAGTAGTCGGCGAGGGAGGGGGGAAGATAATTCACCCCTCCACTTT. This translates into CASSRRGRGEDNSPLHF. The chain is built from TRBV19 and TRBJ1-6, with TRBD1 as a possible D gene (6 bases). Per the germline V gene, CDR1 is LNHDA and CDR2 is SQIVND (reference sequence). CDR3 size: 17 residues. V was clipped by 5 bases and J by 5 bases, with 19 bases between them.

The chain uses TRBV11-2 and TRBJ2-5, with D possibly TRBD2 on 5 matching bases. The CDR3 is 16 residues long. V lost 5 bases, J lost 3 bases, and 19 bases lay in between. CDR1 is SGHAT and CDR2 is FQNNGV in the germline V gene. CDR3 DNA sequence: TGTGCCAGCAGCCCCTATAGAGGTGCAGCGGAAGAGACCCAGTACTTC. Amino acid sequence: CASSPYRGAAEETQYF.